This T cell receptor beta chain was found in a study of beta chain features in type 1 diabetes. The length of the CDR3 is 13 residues. The germline CDR1 and CDR2 sequences are SEHNR and FQNEAQ (reference sequence). Between the trimmed V and J ends, which lost 5 bases and 4 bases, there was a span of 11 bases. Study outcomes and limitations: The analysis here could not establish whether HLA type shapes TCRB rearrangement. Short templates might get an advantage during PCR, and this would be equal in patients and controls.

Note on this clone: The target antigen is unknown.

Sequenced material consisted of expressed TCRB transcripts (all of the isolated RNA was reverse transcribed). TCRdb keeps only in-frame clones here, not all; method: immunoSEQ multiplex PCR. The data show nearly 250,000 clones, 68% seen once. The clonotype was recovered from a man aged 30 to 45 in good health. The sample taken for sequencing was naive CD4+ T cells from blood. The chain carries TRBV7-9 and TRBJ1-2; D remains ambiguous. The CDR3 here is CASSPQLRYGYTF. The CDR3 bases are TGTGCCAGCAGCCCACAATTGCGCTATGGCTACACCTTC. The variable domain in full, completed from reference TRBV7-9 and TRBJ1-2, reads DTGVSQNPRHKITKRGQNVTFRCDPISEHNRLYWYRQTLGQGPEFLTYFQNEAQLEKSRLLSDRFSAERPKGSFSTLEIQRTEQGDSAMYLCASSPQLRYGYTFGSGTRLTVV.